In its sample, the clone carrying this T cell receptor beta chain was seen a few times. Its antigen is as yet unknown. The germline V gene encodes CDR1 LGHNA and CDR2 YNFKEQ. This CDR3 spans 14 amino acids. Trimming stripped 1 base from V and 2 bases from J, with 6 bases between. Depths of 1 in 200,000 to 1 in 1 million T cells were the sequencing target. Using immunoSEQ multiplex PCR, the repertoire was profiled, and TCRdb retains in-frame clones only, with some absent. The sample lists about 120,000 clones, approximately 56% occurring once. This specimen belongs to a study of cytotoxic CD8 clonotypes in ibrutinib-treated CLL. Findings and caveats of the study: Timing of sampling differed between sustained-remission and progressing patients. Clonality, elevated at ibrutinib response, dropped back toward baseline at progression. Public clonotypes, rarely seen, contracted or held steady on treatment.

The sample in question was PBMCs, obtained after 24 months of ibrutinib treatment. This sequence joins TRBV4-2 and TRBJ2-1; a possible D gene is TRBD2 (5 bases). The sequence was obtained from a human donor with chronic lymphocytic leukemia. DNA for the CDR3: TGTGCCAGCAGCCAAGCGGGGACCTACAATGAGCAGTTCTTC. Its translation is CASSQAGTYNEQFF.